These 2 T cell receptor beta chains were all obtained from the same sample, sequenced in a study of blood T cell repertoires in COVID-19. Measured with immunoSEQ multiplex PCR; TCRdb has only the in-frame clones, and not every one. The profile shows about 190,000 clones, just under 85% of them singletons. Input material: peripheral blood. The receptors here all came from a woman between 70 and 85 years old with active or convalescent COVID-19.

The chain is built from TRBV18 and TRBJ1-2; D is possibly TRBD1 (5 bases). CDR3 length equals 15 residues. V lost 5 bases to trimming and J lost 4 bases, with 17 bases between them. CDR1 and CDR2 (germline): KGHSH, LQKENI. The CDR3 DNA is TGTGCCAGCTCATCGTCAGGGATTAGGAGCTATGGCTACACCTTC. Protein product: CASSSSGIRSYGYTF.

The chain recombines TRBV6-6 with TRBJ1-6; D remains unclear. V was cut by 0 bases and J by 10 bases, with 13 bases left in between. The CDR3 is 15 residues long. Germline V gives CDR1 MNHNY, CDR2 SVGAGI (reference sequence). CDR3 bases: TGTGCCAGCAGTTACTCGACGGGTGGCGGCTCACCCCTCCACTTT. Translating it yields CASSYSTGGGSPLHF.